A selection of T cell receptor beta chains follows, all from one sample in a study of shared clonotypes between healthy human individuals. Sequencing was performed with immunoSEQ multiplex PCR; in TCRdb, only in-frame clones are kept and a portion is missing. This table holds around 2.1 million clones, about 92% found once. Sequenced material: naive CD8+ T cells from PBMCs. Receptors were obtained from a man aged 18 to 30 in good health. Some clones in this sample may be carry-over from other donors' samples. Each CDR3 is given with its conserved first and last residue. The D gene is left open where the match is weak. Clone size is shown for a subset of rows, as once, few, many or a class of expanded clone.

J | size | D | V | DNA | CDR3
TRBJ2-7 | . | . | TRBV7-2 | TGTGCCAGCAGCTCGCGGGACAGATCCTACGAGCAGTACTTC | CASSSRDRSYEQYF
TRBJ2-1 | once | TRBD2 | TRBV29-1 | TGCAGCGTTGAAGCGACTAGCGGGATGATTGGCGAGCAGTTCTTC | CSVEATSGMIGEQFF
TRBJ2-5 | . | TRBD1 | TRBV4-3 | TGCGCCAGCAGCCAAGACAGGGGGCCGGCTAGTACCCAGTACTTC | CASSQDRGPASTQYF
TRBJ1-5 | . | . | TRBV9 | TGTGCCAGCAGCGGTTACTCAGGGGGCAATCAGCCCCAGCATTTT | CASSGYSGGNQPQHF
TRBJ2-5 | . | TRBD1 | TRBV7-2 | TGTGCCAGCAGTCCGGACAGGGGAGAGACCCAGTACTTC | CASSPDRGETQYF
TRBJ2-1 | once | TRBD1 | TRBV5-6 | TGTGCCAGCAGCTTGGAGGGACAGCTCTCGTACAATGAGCAGTTCTTC | CASSLEGQLSYNEQFF
TRBJ2-5 | . | . | TRBV28 | TGTGCCAGCAGGCCCCCGGACCTCAATCTGGGCAAAGAGACCCAGTACTTC | CASRPPDLNLGKETQYF
TRBJ2-3 | . | TRBD2 | TRBV27 | TGTGCCAGCGCCGCGGGACTAGGAGAGCAGTATTTT | CASAAGLGEQYF
TRBJ2-7 | . | . | TRBV28 | TGTGCCAGCAGCTCCGATCTCATGTACGAGCAGTACTTC | CASSSDLMYEQYF
TRBJ1-2 | . | . | TRBV9 | TGTGCCAGCAGCGTAGGGCCGGGACGGACTAACTATGGCTACACCTTC | CASSVGPGRTNYGYTF
TRBJ1-2 | . | TRBD1 | TRBV27 | TGTGCCAGCAGTCCGGACAGGGTTGGCTACACCTTC | CASSPDRVGYTF
TRBJ1-1 | . | TRBD1 | TRBV6-5 | TGTGCCAGCAGTAGGGACAGGGAGATCACTGAAGCTTTCTTT | CASSRDREITEAFF
TRBJ2-2 | . | TRBD2 | TRBV14 | TGTGCCAGCAGCCAGGACACTAGCGGGAGGCGTGCCGGGGAGCTGTTTTTT | CASSQDTSGRRAGELFF
TRBJ1-3 | . | . | TRBV13 | TGTGCCAGCTCCCTCGGGGGACGCTCTGGAAACACCATATATTTT | CASSLGGRSGNTIYF
TRBJ2-3 | . | TRBD2 | TRBV6-6 | TGTGCCAGCAGTGGAGGGACTAGCGGGAGCCCAGATACGCAGTATTTT | CASSGGTSGSPDTQYF
TRBJ2-1 | once | TRBD2 | TRBV4-1 | TGCGCCAGCAGCCAAGAAGGGGGGAGGACTAGCGGGACCAATGAGCAGTTCTTC | CASSQEGGRTSGTNEQFF
TRBJ2-7 | . | TRBD2 | TRBV19 | TGTGCCAGTACCCCCGGGGGGGGAGCCTACGAGCAGTACTTC | CASTPGGGAYEQYF
TRBJ2-7 | . | TRBD1 | TRBV28 | TGTGCCAGCAGTTTCGCCAGGGGGAAGTACGAGCAGTACTTC | CASSFARGKYEQYF
TRBJ2-2 | . | . | TRBV18 | TGTGCCAGCTCAACAGGGGACTCGAACACCGGGGAGCTGTTTTTT | CASSTGDSNTGELFF
TRBJ2-3 | . | TRBD2 | TRBV5-1 | TGCGCCAGCAGCTCCTCGGGACTAGCAGCTAGCACAGATACGCAGTATTTT | CASSSSGLAASTDTQYF
TRBJ2-1 | . | . | TRBV4-3 | TGCGCCAGCAGCCGTGTTGTAGGAGGCCCCAATGAGCAGTTCTTC | CASSRVVGGPNEQFF
TRBJ1-2 | . | . | TRBV15 | TGTGCCACCAGCACGACAGTCAACTATGGCTACACCTTC | CATSTTVNYGYTF
TRBJ2-7 | . | . | TRBV6-6 | TGTGCCAGCAGTTATTCCGAGGCCTACGAGCAGTACTTC | CASSYSEAYEQYF
TRBJ1-5 | . | TRBD1 | TRBV11-3 | TGTGCCAGCAGCCCCAGCAAGGGACAGCTATATAGCAATCAGCCCCAGCATTTT | CASSPSKGQLYSNQPQHF
TRBJ1-2 | . | . | TRBV19 | TGTGCCAGTAAGGTGGTCGAGTCGGGCTACACCTTC | CASKVVESGYTF
TRBJ2-3 | . | . | TRBV28 | TGTGCCAGCAGTTCCGCGGGAATGAAGTATTTT | CASSSAGMKYF
TRBJ1-5 | few | TRBD1 | TRBV6-1 | TGTGCCAGCAGTGGAACTCCGGGACAGGCCCAGCATTTT | CASSGTPGQAQHF
TRBJ1-2 | . | TRBD1 | TRBV13 | TGTGCCAGCAGCTACTACAGGGGGCGATCTGGCTACACCTTC | CASSYYRGRSGYTF